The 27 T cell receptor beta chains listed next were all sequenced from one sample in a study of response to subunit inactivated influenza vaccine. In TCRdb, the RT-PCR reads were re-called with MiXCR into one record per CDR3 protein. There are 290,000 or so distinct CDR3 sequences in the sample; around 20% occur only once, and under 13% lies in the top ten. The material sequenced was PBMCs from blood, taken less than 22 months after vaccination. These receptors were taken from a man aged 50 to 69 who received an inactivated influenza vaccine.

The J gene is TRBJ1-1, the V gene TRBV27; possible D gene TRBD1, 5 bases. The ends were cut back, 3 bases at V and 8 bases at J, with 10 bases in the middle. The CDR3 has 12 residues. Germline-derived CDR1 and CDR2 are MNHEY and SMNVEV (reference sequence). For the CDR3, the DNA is TGTGCCAGCAGTTTGTATCAGGGAGAAGCTTTCTTT. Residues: CASSLYQGEAFF.

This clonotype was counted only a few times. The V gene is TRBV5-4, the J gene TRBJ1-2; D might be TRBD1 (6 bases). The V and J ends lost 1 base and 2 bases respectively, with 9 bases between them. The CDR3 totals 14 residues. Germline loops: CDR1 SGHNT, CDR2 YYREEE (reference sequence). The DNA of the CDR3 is TGTGCCAGCAGCTTGAGAGGGGGGAACTATGGCTACACCTTC. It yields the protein CASSLRGGNYGYTF.

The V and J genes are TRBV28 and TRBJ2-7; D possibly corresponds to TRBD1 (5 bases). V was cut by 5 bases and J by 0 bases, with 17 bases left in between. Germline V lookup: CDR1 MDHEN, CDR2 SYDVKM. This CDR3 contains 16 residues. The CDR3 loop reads CASSAPFGASSYEQYF. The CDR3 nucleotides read TGTGCCAGCAGTGCCCCCTTTGGGGCCAGCTCCTACGAGCAGTACTTC.

The CDR3 bases are TGTGCCATCAGGGAGCCGGGCCTACTTTCGAACACCGGGGAGCTGTTTTTT. It encodes CAIREPGLLSNTGELFF. The chain combines TRBV10-3 with TRBJ2-2, with D uncertain. Germline V CDR1 and CDR2: ENHRY, SYGVKD. With 6 bases removed from V and 0 bases from J, the gap between germline ends came to 17 bases. The CDR3 loop spans 17 amino acids.

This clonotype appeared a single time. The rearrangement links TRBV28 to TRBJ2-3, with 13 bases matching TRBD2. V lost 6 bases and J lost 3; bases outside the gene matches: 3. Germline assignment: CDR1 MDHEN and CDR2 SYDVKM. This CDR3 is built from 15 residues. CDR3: CASSKLAGGTDTQYF. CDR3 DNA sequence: TGTGCCAGCAGCAAACTAGCGGGAGGGACAGATACGCAGTATTTT.

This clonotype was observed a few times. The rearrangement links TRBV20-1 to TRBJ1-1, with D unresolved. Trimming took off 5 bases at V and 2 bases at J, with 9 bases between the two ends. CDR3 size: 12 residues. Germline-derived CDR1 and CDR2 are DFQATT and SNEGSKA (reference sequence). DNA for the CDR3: TGCAGTGCTGGAAAGATAAACACTGAAGCTTTCTTT. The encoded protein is CSAGKINTEAFF.

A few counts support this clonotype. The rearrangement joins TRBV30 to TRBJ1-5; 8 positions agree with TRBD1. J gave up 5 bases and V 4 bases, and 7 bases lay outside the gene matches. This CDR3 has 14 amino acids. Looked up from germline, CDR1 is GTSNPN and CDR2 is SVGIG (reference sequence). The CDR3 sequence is CAWTSNRGYQPQHF. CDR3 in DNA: TGTGCCTGGACCTCAAACAGGGGGTATCAGCCCCAGCATTTT.

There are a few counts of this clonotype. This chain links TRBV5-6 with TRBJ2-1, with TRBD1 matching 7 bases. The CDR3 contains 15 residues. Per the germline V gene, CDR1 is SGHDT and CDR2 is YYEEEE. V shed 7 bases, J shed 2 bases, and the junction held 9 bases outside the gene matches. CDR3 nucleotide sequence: TGTGCCAGCTCTTATAGGGACAGCACCTACAATGAGCAGTTCTTC. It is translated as CASSYRDSTYNEQFF.

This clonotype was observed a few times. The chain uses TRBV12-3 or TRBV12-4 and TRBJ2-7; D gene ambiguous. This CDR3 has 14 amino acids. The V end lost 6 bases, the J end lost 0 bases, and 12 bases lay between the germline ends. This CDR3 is CASRLTKSSYEQYF. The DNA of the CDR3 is TGTGCCAGCAGACTGACAAAGAGCTCCTACGAGCAGTACTTC.

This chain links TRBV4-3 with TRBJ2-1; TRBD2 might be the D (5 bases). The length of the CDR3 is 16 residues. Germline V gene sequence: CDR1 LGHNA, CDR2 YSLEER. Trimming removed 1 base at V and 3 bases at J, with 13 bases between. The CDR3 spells CASSQGGAGIYNEQFF. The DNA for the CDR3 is TGCGCCAGCAGCCAAGGCGGAGCCGGGATCTACAATGAGCAGTTCTTC.

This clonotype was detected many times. The chain's CDR3 is CASSFGTDRGQPQHF. CDR3 nucleotide sequence: TGTGCCAGCAGTTTTGGGACGGACCGGGGACAGCCCCAGCATTTT. The chain employs TRBV6-2 or TRBV6-3 and TRBJ1-5; possibly TRBD1 for D (5 bases). The CDR3 has 15 amino acids. CDR1 MNHEY and CDR2 SVGEGT come from the germline V gene. The V end lost 4 bases, the J end lost 7 bases, and 17 bases lay between the germline ends.

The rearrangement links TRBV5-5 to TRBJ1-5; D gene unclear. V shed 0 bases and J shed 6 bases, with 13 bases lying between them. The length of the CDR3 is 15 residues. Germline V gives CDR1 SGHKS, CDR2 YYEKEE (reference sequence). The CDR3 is CASSLGHSGGQPQHF. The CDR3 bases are TGTGCCAGCAGCTTGGGGCACTCGGGCGGTCAGCCCCAGCATTTT.

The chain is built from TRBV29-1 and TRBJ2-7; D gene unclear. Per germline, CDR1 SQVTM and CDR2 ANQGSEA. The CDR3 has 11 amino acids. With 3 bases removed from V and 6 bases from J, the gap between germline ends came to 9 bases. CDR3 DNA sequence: TGCAGCGTTGAGAAGTTCGGCGAGCAGTACTTC. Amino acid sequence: CSVEKFGEQYF.

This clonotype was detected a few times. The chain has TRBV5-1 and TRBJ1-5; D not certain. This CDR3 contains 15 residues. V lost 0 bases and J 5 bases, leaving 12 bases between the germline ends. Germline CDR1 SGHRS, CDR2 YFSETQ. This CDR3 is CASSLANFEDQPQHF. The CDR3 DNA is TGCGCCAGCAGCTTGGCGAATTTCGAGGATCAGCCCCAGCATTTT.

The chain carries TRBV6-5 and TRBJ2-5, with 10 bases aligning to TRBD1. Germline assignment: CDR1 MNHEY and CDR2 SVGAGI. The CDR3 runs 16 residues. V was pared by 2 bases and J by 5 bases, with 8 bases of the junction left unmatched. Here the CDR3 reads CASSYDRDRGGETQYF. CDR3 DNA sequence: TGTGCCAGCAGTTACGATCGGGACAGGGGTGGTGAGACCCAGTACTTC.

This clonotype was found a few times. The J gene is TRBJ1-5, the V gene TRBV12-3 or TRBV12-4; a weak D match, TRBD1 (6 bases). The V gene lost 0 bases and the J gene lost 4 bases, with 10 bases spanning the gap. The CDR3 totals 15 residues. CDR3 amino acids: CASSLAVTGNQPQHF. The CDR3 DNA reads TGTGCCAGCAGTTTAGCCGTAACAGGGAATCAGCCCCAGCATTTT.

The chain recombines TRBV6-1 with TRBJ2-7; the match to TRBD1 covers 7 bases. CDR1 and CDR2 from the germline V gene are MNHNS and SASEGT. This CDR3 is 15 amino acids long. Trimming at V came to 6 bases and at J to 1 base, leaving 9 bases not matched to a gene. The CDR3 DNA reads TGTGCCAGCAGACTGACCCGGGACAGTTCCTACGAGCAGTACTTC. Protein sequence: CASRLTRDSSYEQYF.

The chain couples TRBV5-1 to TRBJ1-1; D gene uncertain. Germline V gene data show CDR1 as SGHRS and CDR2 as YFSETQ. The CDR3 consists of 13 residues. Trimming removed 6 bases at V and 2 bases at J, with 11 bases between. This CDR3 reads CASKDGANTEAFF. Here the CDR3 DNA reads TGCGCCAGCAAAGACGGCGCCAACACTGAAGCTTTCTTT.

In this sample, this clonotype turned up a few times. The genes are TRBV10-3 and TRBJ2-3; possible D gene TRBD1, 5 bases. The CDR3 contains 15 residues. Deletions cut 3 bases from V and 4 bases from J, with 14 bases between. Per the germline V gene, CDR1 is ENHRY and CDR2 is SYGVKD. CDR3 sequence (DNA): TGTGCCATCAGTGAAAATAGTGGCAGGGCAGATACGCAGTATTTT. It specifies CAISENSGRADTQYF.

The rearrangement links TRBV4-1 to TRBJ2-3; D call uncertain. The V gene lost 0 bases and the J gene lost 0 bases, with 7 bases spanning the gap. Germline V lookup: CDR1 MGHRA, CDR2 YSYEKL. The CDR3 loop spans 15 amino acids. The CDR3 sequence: CASSQDETSTDTQYF. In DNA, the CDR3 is TGCGCCAGCAGCCAAGATGAAACTAGCACAGATACGCAGTATTTT.

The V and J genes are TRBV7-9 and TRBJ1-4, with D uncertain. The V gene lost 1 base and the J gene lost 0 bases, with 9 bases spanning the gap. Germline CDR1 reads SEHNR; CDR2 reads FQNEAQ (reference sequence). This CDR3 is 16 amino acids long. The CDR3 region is CASSLGRSATNEKLFF. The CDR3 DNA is TGTGCCAGCAGCTTAGGTCGATCAGCAACTAATGAAAAACTGTTTTTT.

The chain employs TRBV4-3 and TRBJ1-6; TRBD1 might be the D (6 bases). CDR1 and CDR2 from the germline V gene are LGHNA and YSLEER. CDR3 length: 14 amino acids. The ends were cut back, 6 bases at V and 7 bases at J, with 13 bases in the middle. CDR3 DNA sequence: TGCGCCAGCAGAAGGTGGCAGGGGAATTCACCCCTCCACTTT. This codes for CASRRWQGNSPLHF.

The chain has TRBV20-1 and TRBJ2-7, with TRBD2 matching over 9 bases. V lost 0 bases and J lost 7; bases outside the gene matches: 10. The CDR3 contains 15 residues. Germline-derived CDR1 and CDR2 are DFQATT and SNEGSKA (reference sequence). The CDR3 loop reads CSARDPLAGSWEQYF. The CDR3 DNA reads TGCAGTGCTAGAGATCCCCTAGCGGGGTCTTGGGAGCAGTACTTC.

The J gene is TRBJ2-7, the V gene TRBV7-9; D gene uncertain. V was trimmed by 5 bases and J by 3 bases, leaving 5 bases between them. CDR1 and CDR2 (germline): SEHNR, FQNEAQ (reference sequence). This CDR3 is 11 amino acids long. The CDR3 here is CASSRYYEQYF. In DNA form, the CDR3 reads TGTGCCAGCAGCCGCTACTACGAGCAGTACTTC.

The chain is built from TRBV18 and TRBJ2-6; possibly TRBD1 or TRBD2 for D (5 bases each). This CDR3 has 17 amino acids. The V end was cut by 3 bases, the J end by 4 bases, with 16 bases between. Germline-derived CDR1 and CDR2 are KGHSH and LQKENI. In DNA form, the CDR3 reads TGTGCCAGCTCACCGCGAGGGACCGGGGTCGGGGCCAACGTCCTGACTTTC. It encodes CASSPRGTGVGANVLTF.

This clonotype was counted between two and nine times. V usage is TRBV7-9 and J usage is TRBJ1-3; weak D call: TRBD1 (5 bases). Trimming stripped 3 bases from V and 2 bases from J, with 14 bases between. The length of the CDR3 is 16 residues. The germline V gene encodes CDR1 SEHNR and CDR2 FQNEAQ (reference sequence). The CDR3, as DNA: TGTGCCAGCAGCTTGGGGCAAGGTAGAGCTGGAAACACCATATATTTT. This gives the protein CASSLGQGRAGNTIYF.

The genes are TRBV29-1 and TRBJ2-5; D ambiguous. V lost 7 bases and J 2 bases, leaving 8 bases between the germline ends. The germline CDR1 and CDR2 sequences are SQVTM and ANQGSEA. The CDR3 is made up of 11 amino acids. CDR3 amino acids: CSAVPQETQYF. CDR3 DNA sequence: TGCAGCGCCGTACCTCAAGAGACCCAGTACTTC.